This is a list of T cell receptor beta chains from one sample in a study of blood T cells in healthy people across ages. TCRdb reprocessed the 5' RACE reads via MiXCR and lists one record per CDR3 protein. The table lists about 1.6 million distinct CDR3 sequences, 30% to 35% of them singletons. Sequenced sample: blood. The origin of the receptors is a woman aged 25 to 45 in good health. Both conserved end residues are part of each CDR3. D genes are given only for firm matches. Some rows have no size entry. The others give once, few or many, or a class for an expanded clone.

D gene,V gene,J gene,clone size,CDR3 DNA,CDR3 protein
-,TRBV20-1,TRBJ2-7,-,TGCAGTGCTACCCCGATGATTGATACTAGTTGGGACTCCTACGAGCAGTACTTC,CSATPMIDTSWDSYEQYF
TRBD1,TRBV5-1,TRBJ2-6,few,TGCGCCAGCAGCCTGGGACAGAACTCTGGGGCCAACGTCCTGACTTTC,CASSLGQNSGANVLTF
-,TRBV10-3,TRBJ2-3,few,TGTGCCATCAGGGGGACTTCAGATACGCAGTATTTT,CAIRGTSDTQYF
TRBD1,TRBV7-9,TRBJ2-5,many,TGTGCCAGCAGCTTAGTAGGGGGCGTGGAGACCCAGTACTTC,CASSLVGGVETQYF
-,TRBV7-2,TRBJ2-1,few,TGTGCCAGCAGCTTAGTCCAAGCCGGCAATGAGCAGTTCTTC,CASSLVQAGNEQFF
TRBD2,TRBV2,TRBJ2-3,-,TGTGCCAGCGGACTAGCGGGGAACACAGATACGCAGTATTTT,CASGLAGNTDTQYF
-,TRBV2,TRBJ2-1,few,TGTGCCAGTAAACAGATGAGCTCCTACAATGAGCAGTTCTTC,CASKQMSSYNEQFF
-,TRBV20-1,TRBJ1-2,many,TGCAGTGGGGGCAACAGTCCCGGGGGCTATGGCTACACCTTC,CSGGNSPGGYGYTF
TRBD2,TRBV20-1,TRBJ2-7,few,TGCAGTGCCGGCGGGACTAGCGGGAACTACGAGCAGTACTTC,CSAGGTSGNYEQYF
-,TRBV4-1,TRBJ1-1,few,TGCGCCAGCAGCCACCCGCAGAACACTGAAGCTTTCTTT,CASSHPQNTEAFF
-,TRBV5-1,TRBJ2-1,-,TGCGCCAGCAGCTTGAACGGCTACAATGAGCAGTTCTTC,CASSLNGYNEQFF
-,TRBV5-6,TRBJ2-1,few,TGTGCCAGCAGCCAGACCGGGACGCCCCTCTACAATGAGCAGTTCTTC,CASSQTGTPLYNEQFF
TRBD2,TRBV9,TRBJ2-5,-,TGTGCCAGCAGCGTAGGAGGCGGGGGAATTCGAGAGACCCAGTACTTC,CASSVGGGGIRETQYF
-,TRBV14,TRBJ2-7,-,TGTGCCAGCGGTCCAGGGATCGGCTACGAGCAGTACTTC,CASGPGIGYEQYF
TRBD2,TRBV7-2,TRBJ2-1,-,TGTGCCAGCAGTTGGACTAGCGGGGGAAGGAATGAGCAGTTCTTC,CASSWTSGGRNEQFF
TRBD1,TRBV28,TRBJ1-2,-,TGTGCCAGCAGTTTATTACAGGGGCGGAACTATGGCTACACCTTC,CASSLLQGRNYGYTF
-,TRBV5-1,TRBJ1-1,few,TGCGCCAGCAGCATGACAGCCTCGAACACTGAAGCTTTCTTT,CASSMTASNTEAFF
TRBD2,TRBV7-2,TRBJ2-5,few,TGTGCCAGCAGTCTCATGATAGCGGGGGCGCAAGAGACCCAGTACTTC,CASSLMIAGAQETQYF
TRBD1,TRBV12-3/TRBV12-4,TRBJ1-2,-,TGTGCCAGCAGCCACAGGACAGGGAACTTCTACTATGGCTACACCTTC,CASSHRTGNFYYGYTF
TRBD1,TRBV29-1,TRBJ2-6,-,TGCAGCGTTTTTGGGACAGGGGGCTCCTCTGGGGCCAACGTCCTGACTTTC,CSVFGTGGSSGANVLTF
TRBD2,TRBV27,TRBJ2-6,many,TGTGCCAGCACGTTAACTAGCGGGGGGACGGGCTCTGGGGCCAACGTCCTGACTTTC,CASTLTSGGTGSGANVLTF
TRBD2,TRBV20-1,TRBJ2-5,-,TGCGGGGGTACGGGAGGGTTAGAGACCCAGTACTTC,CGGTGGLETQYF
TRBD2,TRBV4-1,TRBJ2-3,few,TGCGCCAGCAGCCAGCCCGCGGGGGATCGCACAGATACGCAGTATTTT,CASSQPAGDRTDTQYF
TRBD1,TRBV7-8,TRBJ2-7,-,TGTGCCAGCAGCTCCCCAGGGGGCGACTTATCCTACGAGCAGTACTTC,CASSSPGGDLSYEQYF
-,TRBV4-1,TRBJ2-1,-,TGCGCCAGCAGCCAAGAGGGGCTAGCGAATGTGCAGTTCTTC,CASSQEGLANVQFF
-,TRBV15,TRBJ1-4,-,TGTGCCACCAGCAGAGAGGAAAAACTGTTTTTT,CATSREEKLFF
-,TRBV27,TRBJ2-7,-,TGTGCCAGCAGCGGACTAGGGGGAAACTACGAGCAGTACTTC,CASSGLGGNYEQYF
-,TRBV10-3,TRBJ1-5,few,TGTGCCATCAGTGAGTCGTCCCCAGGGTGGGGGAATCAGCCCCAGCATTTT,CAISESSPGWGNQPQHF
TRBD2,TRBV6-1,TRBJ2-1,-,TGTGCCAGCAGTGCACCTAGCGGGGGGGTCAACAATGAGCAGTTCTTC,CASSAPSGGVNNEQFF
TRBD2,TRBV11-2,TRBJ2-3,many,TGTGCCAGCAGCTTAGGCGGGGGAAGTTCAGATACGCAGTATTTT,CASSLGGGSSDTQYF
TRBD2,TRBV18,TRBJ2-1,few,TGTGCCAGCTCCCCTCGGAGTCCTAGCGGGCCAGGGAGCTCCTACAATGAGCAGTTCTTC,CASSPRSPSGPGSSYNEQFF
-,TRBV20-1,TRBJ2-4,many,TGCAGTGCCAGCGATCCCAAAAACATTCAGTACTTC,CSASDPKNIQYF
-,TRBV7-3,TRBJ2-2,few,TGTGCCAGCAGCTTATGGGCCGGGGGCGGGGAGCTGTTTTTT,CASSLWAGGGELFF
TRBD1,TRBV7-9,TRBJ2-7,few,TGTGCCAGCAGCACCGGACCGGGACAGGCCCGCTACGAGCAGTACTTC,CASSTGPGQARYEQYF
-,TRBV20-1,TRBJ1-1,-,TGCAGTGCAAGAGAGGTCGTGGTCACTGAAGCTTTCTTT,CSAREVVVTEAFF
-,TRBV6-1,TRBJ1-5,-,TGTGCCAGCAGTGAGCAGAGTTATAGCAATCAGCCCCAGCATTTT,CASSEQSYSNQPQHF
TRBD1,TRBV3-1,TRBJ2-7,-,TGTGCCAGCAACCAAGAAATCACAGGGGATTACGAGCAGTACTTC,CASNQEITGDYEQYF
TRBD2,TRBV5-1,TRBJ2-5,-,TGCGCCAGCACCCTGGGGAGCGGGGGACAAGAGACCCAGTACTTC,CASTLGSGGQETQYF
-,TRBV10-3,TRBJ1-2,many,TGTGCCATCACCCCCGACAGAGTCTATGGCTACACCTTC,CAITPDRVYGYTF
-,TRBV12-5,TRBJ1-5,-,TGTGCTAGTGGCCTTATCCTTAGCAATCAGCCCCAGCATTTT,CASGLILSNQPQHF
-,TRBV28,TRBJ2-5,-,TGTGCCAGCAGAGACCAGGGACTCTTTGGGGACCAGGGTTGGACCCAGTACTTC,CASRDQGLFGDQGWTQYF
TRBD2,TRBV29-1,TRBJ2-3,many,TGCAGCGTCGACCCTAGCGGGTTCACAGATACGCAGTATTTT,CSVDPSGFTDTQYF